This passage covers 17 T cell receptor beta chains from one sample sequenced in a study of shared clonotypes between healthy human individuals. Some clones are missing from TCRdb's copy, which holds only in-frame ones; the method was immunoSEQ multiplex PCR. The sample has about 2 million clones, roughly 94% seen once. The sequencing sample was made of naive CD4+ T cells sorted from blood. Sample subset: CD45RA+ positively selected. Receptors originate from a man aged 18 to 35 in good health.

The CDR3 here is CAWSQDRDSPLHF. The CDR3 DNA follows: TGTGCCTGGAGCCAAGACAGGGATTCACCCCTCCACTTT. The chain employs TRBV30 and TRBJ1-6; 7 bases are a match to TRBD1. This CDR3 is 13 amino acids long. The junction had 4 bases not matched to a gene; V was cut back by 3 bases and J by 8 bases. Germline V lookup: CDR1 GTSNPN, CDR2 SVGIG (reference sequence).

J is TRBJ2-1 and V is TRBV7-9, with D tentatively TRBD2 (6 bases). With 1 base removed from V and 2 bases from J, the gap between germline ends came to 15 bases. CDR3 size: 17 residues. Germline CDR1 reads SEHNR; CDR2 reads FQNEAQ (reference sequence). For the CDR3, the DNA is TGTGCCAGCAGCTTAGGGAGGGGCAGGGAGGCCTACAATGAGCAGTTCTTC. It translates to CASSLGRGREAYNEQFF.

CDR3 in DNA: TGTGCCAGCAGCTTGGAAGTTGTGGGTACGCAGTATTTT. Translated: CASSLEVVGTQYF. The rearrangement joins TRBV5-6 to TRBJ2-3; unclear D gene. The CDR3 covers 13 residues. CDR1 is SGHDT, CDR2 YYEEEE, per germline. Trimming removed 0 bases from V and 8 bases from J, with 10 bases in between.

V is TRBV19 and J is TRBJ1-1; D remains ambiguous. The CDR3 runs to 12 residues. Germline V CDR1 and CDR2: LNHDA, SQIVND (reference sequence). Deletions cut 5 bases from V and 3 bases from J, with 7 bases between. CDR3 bases: TGTGCCAGTAGTCCGAGAGACACTGAAGCTTTCTTT. Amino acids: CASSPRDTEAFF. Based on the CDR3 plus reference TRBV19 and TRBJ1-1, the full variable domain is DGGITQSPKYLFRKEGQNVTLSCEQNLNHDAMYWYRQDPGQGLRLIYYSQIVNDFQKGDIAEGYSVSREKKESFPLTVTSAQKNPTAFYLCASSPRDTEAFFGQGTRLTVV.

Points on this clone: The junction departs from germline at one end; a sequencing error may be responsible. This chain connects TRBV11-2 to TRBJ1-3; D perhaps matches TRBD1 (5 bases). This CDR3 has 12 amino acids. The germline V gene encodes CDR1 SGHAT and CDR2 FQNNGV. The CDR3 sequence: CASSLDIYRLDF. CDR3 sequence (DNA): TGTGCCAGCAGCTTAGATATTTACAGGTTGGATTTT.

This sequence joins TRBV15 and TRBJ2-5; D is possibly TRBD2 (6 bases). V was shortened by 0 bases and J by 5 bases, with 13 bases between the two germline ends. CDR3 length: 15 residues. Germline CDR1 LNHNV, CDR2 YYDKDF (reference sequence). CDR3 protein: CATSRDIAGGETQYF. The CDR3 nucleotides read TGTGCCACCAGCAGAGATATCGCCGGAGGGGAGACCCAGTACTTC. Drawing the rest from reference TRBV15 and TRBJ2-5, the complete variable domain is DAMVIQNPRYQVTQFGKPVTLSCSQTLNHNVMYWYQQKSSQAPKLLFHYYDKDFNNEADTPDNFQSRRPNTSFCFLDIRSPGLGDTAMYLCATSRDIAGGETQYFGPGTRLLVL.

V gene TRBV6-6 combines with J gene TRBJ2-7, with 9 bases identical to TRBD1. CDR3 length: 13 residues. CDR1 is MNHNY, CDR2 SVGAGI, per germline (reference sequence). Germline trimming cut 6 bases from V and 6 bases from J; bases unmatched to any gene: 6. CDR3 amino acids: CASRLGQGSEQYF. CDR3 nucleotides: TGTGCCAGCAGATTGGGACAGGGTTCCGAGCAGTACTTC.

The genes are TRBV5-4 and TRBJ2-1, with 7 bases fitting TRBD1. Trimming at V came to 4 bases and at J to 7 bases, leaving 8 bases not matched to a gene. The CDR3 runs to 14 residues. Germline CDR1 and CDR2: SGHNT and YYREEE (reference sequence). CDR3 residues: CASSPETGWNEQFF. As DNA, the CDR3 is TGTGCCAGCAGCCCCGAGACAGGGTGGAATGAGCAGTTCTTC.

CDR3 sequence (DNA): TGTGCCAGCAGGCACGACGGGCGCACTGAAGCTTTCTTT. Translating it yields CASRHDGRTEAFF. The chain combines TRBV27 with TRBJ1-1; D gene uncertain. Looked up from germline, CDR1 is MNHEY and CDR2 is SMNVEV (reference sequence). The V and J ends lost 6 bases and 4 bases respectively, with 12 bases between them. The length of the CDR3 is 13 residues.

This clone came up once. The chain carries TRBV10-3 and TRBJ2-1; D gene ambiguous. Deletions cut 4 bases from V and 0 bases from J, with 10 bases between. The CDR3 has 15 amino acids. Germline values: CDR1 ENHRY, CDR2 SYGVKD. In DNA, the CDR3 is TGTGCCATCAGTGGACTGGAGAGCTCCTACAATGAGCAGTTCTTC. It specifies CAISGLESSYNEQFF.

About this clone itself: Other DNA variants within this sample encode the same CDR3. This chain links TRBV19 with TRBJ1-1; 9 nucleotides match TRBD1. The CDR3 runs to 14 residues. The V segment lost 1 base and the J segment 5 bases; nucleotides outside the gene matches: 2. CDR1 and CDR2 (germline): LNHDA, SQIVND (reference sequence). The CDR3 nucleotides read TGTGCCAGTAGTATAGGCGACAGGGGGACTGAAGCTTTCTTT. Its protein is CASSIGDRGTEAFF.

This clone has a single count. V and J are TRBV2 and TRBJ2-2, with TRBD1 as a possible D gene (5 bases). The germline V gene has CDR1 SNHLY and CDR2 FYNNEI. The CDR3 is 13 residues long. With 6 bases removed from V and 5 bases from J, the gap between germline ends came to 10 bases. CDR3 DNA: TGTGCCAGCAGACAGGCCCCGACCGGGGAGCTGTTTTTT. The encoded protein is CASRQAPTGELFF.

The chain employs TRBV7-2 and TRBJ1-1; D unclear. Germline V gives CDR1 SGHTA, CDR2 FQGNSA. The CDR3 runs to 15 residues. Trimming removed 1 base from V and 1 base from J, with 10 bases in between. CDR3 DNA: TGTGCCAGCAGCTTAGATCCGGGGTCGAACACTGAAGCTTTCTTT. Translating it yields CASSLDPGSNTEAFF.

V is TRBV11-3 and J is TRBJ2-3, with TRBD2 matching 13 bases. V shed 4 bases and J 5 bases; nucleotides not matched to a gene: 9. This CDR3 comprises 17 residues. Germline assignment: CDR1 SGHNT and CDR2 YENEEA. The CDR3 DNA reads TGTGCCAGCAGCTCCCCCTCACTAGCGGGAGGGATAGATACGCAGTATTTT. Its translation: CASSSPSLAGGIDTQYF.

This chain joins TRBV10-3 and TRBJ2-2, with D possibly TRBD2 on 6 matching bases. The CDR3 extends over 14 amino acids. Germline assignment: CDR1 ENHRY and CDR2 SYGVKD. V lost 8 bases, J lost 1 base, and 11 bases lay in between. CDR3 in amino acids: CAIGRGQNTGELFF. The CDR3 DNA sequence: TGTGCCATCGGGCGGGGTCAGAACACCGGGGAGCTGTTTTTT.

As for this clone: The identical CDR3 is also encoded by other nucleotide sequences in the sample. V gene TRBV5-1 combines with J gene TRBJ1-6; possible D gene TRBD1, 6 bases. Trimming took 0 bases from V and 3 from J, leaving 7 bases between them. Germline values: CDR1 SGHRS, CDR2 YFSETQ. This CDR3 is 15 amino acids long. CDR3 sequence (DNA): TGCGCCAGCAGCTTGGAGGGGGGCTATAATTCACCCCTCCACTTT. Encoded protein: CASSLEGGYNSPLHF.

This chain uses TRBV2 with TRBJ1-1; no firm D call. CDR1 SNHLY and CDR2 FYNNEI come from the germline V gene. Between the trimmed V and J ends, which lost 0 bases and 5 bases, there was a span of 10 bases. This CDR3 has 14 amino acids. CDR3 sequence reads: CASSEAMRTTEAFF. The CDR3, as DNA: TGTGCCAGCAGTGAAGCCATGAGAACAACTGAAGCTTTCTTT. The full variable domain, with the rest looked up from reference TRBV2 and TRBJ1-1, is EPEVTQTPSHQVTQMGQEVILRCVPISNHLYFYWYRQILGQKVEFLVSFYNNEISEKSEIFDDQFSVERPDGSNFTLKIRSTKLEDSAMYFCASSEAMRTTEAFFGQGTRLTVV.